The rows below give T cell receptor beta chains drawn from one sample of a study of T cell responses to AZD1222 COVID-19 vaccine. Measured with immunoSEQ multiplex PCR; TCRdb has only the in-frame clones, and not every one. The data hold fewer than 150,000 clones, with around 84% observed a single time. Here the sequenced sample was peripheral blood, taken on day 0 of AZD1222 vaccination. These receptors were taken from an adult in good health. CDR3s include the opening cysteine and the closing phenylalanine or tryptophan. The D gene is left open where the match is weak. The size entry is marked missing in some rows and otherwise reads once, few, many or a size class.

J gene,clone size,D gene,V gene,CDR3 protein,CDR3 DNA
TRBJ2-2,NA,NA,TRBV24-1,CATSDPGANTGELFF,TGTGCCACCAGTGATCCGGGGGCGAACACCGGGGAGCTGTTTTTT
TRBJ2-1,NA,NA,TRBV28,CASSRQSEQFF,TGTGCCAGCAGCCGACAGTCTGAGCAGTTCTTC
TRBJ1-1,few,NA,TRBV7-9,CASSFSENTEAFF,TGTGCCAGCAGCTTTTCAGAGAACACTGAAGCTTTCTTT
TRBJ1-5,NA,TRBD1,TRBV28,CASSSRTGRGQPQHF,TGTGCCAGCAGTTCGCGGACAGGGCGGGGTCAGCCCCAGCATTTT
TRBJ2-7,NA,TRBD1,TRBV5-4,CASAPAGTGGFEQYF,TGTGCCAGCGCCCCAGCAGGGACAGGGGGCTTTGAGCAGTACTTC
TRBJ2-5,NA,NA,TRBV19,CASSIWLQETQYF,TGTGCCAGTAGTATATGGCTGCAAGAGACCCAGTACTTC
TRBJ2-5,few,NA,TRBV3-1/TRBV3-2,CASLGHLPSETQYF,TGTGCCAGCCTTGGACATCTCCCTTCGGAGACCCAGTACTTC
TRBJ1-3,NA,NA,TRBV28,CASRLDGTSGNTIYF,TGTGCCAGCAGATTGGACGGCACCTCTGGAAACACCATATATTTT
TRBJ1-4,once,NA,TRBV5-6,CASSEHAGRNEKLFF,TGTGCCAGCAGCGAGCATGCGGGACGGAATGAAAAACTGTTTTTT
TRBJ1-2,NA,NA,TRBV5-4,CASSSLRDLNYGYTF,TGTGCCAGCAGCTCCCTCAGGGACCTTAACTATGGCTACACCTTC
TRBJ2-3,once,TRBD2,TRBV11-2,CASSAFWGGENTQYF,TGTGCCAGCAGCGCGTTTTGGGGGGGTGAGAATACGCAGTATTTT
TRBJ1-5,NA,NA,TRBV12-3/TRBV12-4,CASSLIPKPQHF,TGTGCCAGCAGTTTAATCCCAAAGCCCCAGCATTTT
TRBJ1-1,NA,TRBD1,TRBV18,CASSFQGGGRIEAFF,TGTGCCAGCTCATTCCAGGGGGGAGGCAGAATTGAAGCTTTCTTT
TRBJ1-1,once,TRBD1,TRBV5-6,CASSLVRDRARNTEAFF,TGTGCCAGCAGCTTGGTCCGGGACAGGGCCAGGAACACTGAAGCTTTCTTT
TRBJ1-6,NA,NA,TRBV4-2,CASSQAAFSPLHF,TGTGCCAGCAGCCAAGCGGCGTTTTCACCCCTCCACTTT
TRBJ1-2,once,NA,TRBV5-5,CASSLEQHNPYGYTF,TGTGCCAGCAGCTTAGAGCAGCATAACCCCTATGGCTACACCTTC
TRBJ1-1,NA,NA,TRBV28,CASSLDNTEAFF,TGTGCCAGCTCTCTAGATAACACTGAAGCTTTCTTT
TRBJ2-7,once,NA,TRBV7-3,CASSLMRGPYEQYF,TGTGCCAGCAGCTTAATGAGAGGACCCTACGAGCAGTACTTC
TRBJ1-6,few,NA,TRBV28,CASSSNKDSHNSPLHF,TGTGCCAGCAGTTCTAACAAGGACAGCCATAATTCACCCCTCCACTTT
TRBJ2-7,NA,TRBD2,TRBV4-1,CASSQELAVEDEQYF,TGCGCCAGCAGCCAAGAACTAGCGGTTGAAGACGAGCAGTACTTC
TRBJ1-2,NA,NA,TRBV30,CAWSVSAGVKGYTF,TGTGCCTGGAGTGTGTCCGCAGGGGTCAAGGGCTACACCTTC
TRBJ1-5,NA,TRBD1,TRBV7-2,CASSSFEGAGQPQHF,TGTGCCAGCAGCTCGTTCGAGGGGGCGGGTCAGCCCCAGCATTTT
TRBJ2-7,NA,TRBD2,TRBV2,CASRERGDYYEQYF,TGTGCCAGCAGAGAGCGGGGGGACTACTACGAGCAGTACTTC
TRBJ1-2,NA,TRBD1,TRBV30,CAWSVQTGFGYTF,TGTGCCTGGAGTGTACAGACAGGGTTTGGCTACACCTTC
TRBJ1-3,NA,NA,TRBV19,CASSDIAGNTIYF,TGTGCCAGTTCGGACATCGCTGGAAACACCATATATTTT
TRBJ2-1,NA,TRBD2,TRBV10-3,CAISDPSVGAGINEQFF,TGTGCCATCAGTGACCCCTCCGTTGGAGCGGGGATAAATGAGCAGTTCTTC
TRBJ1-2,NA,TRBD1,TRBV28,CASRRQGGTYGYTF,TGTGCCAGCAGAAGACAGGGGGGGACCTATGGCTACACCTTC
TRBJ1-5,NA,NA,TRBV18,CASSPPQGGQPQHF,TGTGCCAGCTCACCCCCTCAGGGTGGTCAGCCCCAGCATTTT
TRBJ2-2,once,TRBD1,TRBV6-2/TRBV6-3,CASSYGGQGLTTGELFF,TGTGCCAGCAGTTACGGGGGACAGGGGTTGACCACCGGGGAGCTGTTTTTT
TRBJ2-7,NA,TRBD1,TRBV30,CAWLARDRGLYEQYF,TGTGCCTGGTTAGCCCGGGACAGGGGGCTGTACGAGCAGTACTTC
TRBJ1-5,NA,NA,TRBV30,CACCRNQPQHF,TGTGCCTGCTGTCGCAATCAGCCCCAGCATTTT
TRBJ2-3,NA,NA,TRBV7-6,CASSLEASVRTQYF,TGTGCCAGCAGCTTAGAGGCTAGCGTTCGGACGCAGTATTTT
TRBJ1-6,NA,NA,TRBV5-1,CASSFSRVNSPLHF,TGCGCCAGCAGCTTTTCCAGGGTTAATTCACCCCTCCACTTT
TRBJ2-1,NA,TRBD1,TRBV5-1,CASSLAGQGNNEQFF,TGCGCCAGCAGCCTGGCGGGACAGGGTAACAATGAGCAGTTCTTC
TRBJ2-2,NA,TRBD1,TRBV5-4,CASSLAMDRGTGELFF,TGTGCCAGCAGCTTGGCCATGGACAGGGGCACCGGGGAGCTGTTTTTT
TRBJ1-2,few,TRBD1,TRBV3-1/TRBV3-2,CASSQRGQGSYTF,TGTGCCAGCAGCCAAAGGGGACAGGGTAGCTACACCTTC
TRBJ1-2,NA,NA,TRBV6-6,CASSYLDNPPYGYTF,TGTGCCAGCAGTTACCTAGACAACCCGCCCTATGGCTACACCTTC
TRBJ1-5,few,NA,TRBV5-5,CASSLGSTGNQPQHF,TGTGCCAGCAGCTTGGGAAGTACTGGCAATCAGCCCCAGCATTTT
TRBJ1-1,few,NA,TRBV20-1,CSARENTEAFF,TGCAGTGCTAGGGAGAACACTGAAGCTTTCTTT
TRBJ1-4,NA,NA,TRBV10-3,CAIKPGTNEKLFF,TGTGCCATCAAGCCGGGAACTAATGAAAAACTGTTTTTT
TRBJ2-3,NA,TRBD1,TRBV14,CASSRRTGGTFETTDTQYF,TGTGCCAGCAGCCGGCGGACAGGGGGGACATTTGAAACTACCGATACGCAGTATTTT
TRBJ2-3,NA,NA,TRBV3-1/TRBV3-2,CASSRGQPSTDTQYF,TGTGCCAGCAGCCGTGGACAGCCTAGCACAGATACGCAGTATTTT
TRBJ2-5,NA,TRBD1,TRBV11-3,CASSQDREETQYF,TGTGCCAGCAGCCAGGACAGGGAAGAGACCCAGTACTTC
TRBJ2-2,NA,TRBD2,TRBV7-2,CASSSLAGGRVGGELFF,TGTGCCAGCAGCTCCCTAGCGGGGGGGAGGGTCGGCGGGGAGCTGTTTTTT
TRBJ2-1,NA,NA,TRBV28,CASSPSQVGSNEQFF,TGTGCCAGCAGTCCCTCCCAGGTGGGGTCGAATGAGCAGTTCTTC
TRBJ1-5,NA,NA,TRBV5-1,CASSPGGTPGNQPQHF,TGCGCCAGCAGCCCCGGGGGAACGCCTGGCAATCAGCCCCAGCATTTT
TRBJ1-3,NA,NA,TRBV2,CASSVLESRNTIYF,TGTGCCAGCAGCGTTTTGGAATCCAGAAACACCATATATTTT
TRBJ2-2,NA,TRBD1,TRBV19,CASANRGVGELFF,TGTGCCAGTGCGAACAGGGGTGTCGGGGAGCTGTTTTTT
TRBJ1-3,once,NA,TRBV6-6,CASSYRGQGGDTIYF,TGTGCCAGCAGTTACAGGGGACAAGGTGGGGACACCATATATTTT
TRBJ2-5,once,TRBD2,TRBV28,CASSTGLARETQYF,TGTGCCAGCAGTACAGGACTAGCCCGGGAGACCCAGTACTTC
TRBJ1-1,once,TRBD1,TRBV5-4,CASSSGDRQNTEAFF,TGTGCCAGCAGCTCTGGGGACAGGCAGAACACTGAAGCTTTCTTT
TRBJ1-1,NA,TRBD1,TRBV2,CASSPDRESSEAFF,TGTGCCAGCAGTCCGGACAGGGAGTCGAGTGAAGCTTTCTTT
TRBJ1-1,few,NA,TRBV3-1/TRBV3-2,CASSLQGNTEAFF,TGTGCCAGCAGCCTCCAGGGCAACACTGAAGCTTTCTTT
TRBJ2-3,few,TRBD2,TRBV19,CASSIRALAGGPDTQYF,TGTGCCAGTAGTATAAGAGCGTTGGCGGGGGGGCCAGATACGCAGTATTTT
TRBJ2-7,NA,NA,TRBV29-1,CSVENPGANSYEQYF,TGCAGCGTTGAAAATCCGGGGGCAAACTCCTACGAGCAGTACTTC
TRBJ1-3,NA,NA,TRBV6-1,CASSEANGVYTIYF,TGTGCCAGCAGTGAAGCGAACGGGGTATACACCATATATTTT
TRBJ1-1,NA,NA,TRBV7-9,CASSLVAENTEAFF,TGTGCCAGCAGCTTAGTGGCTGAGAACACTGAAGCTTTCTTT
TRBJ2-7,few,NA,TRBV5-4,CASSLAGERRYEQYF,TGTGCCAGCAGCTTGGCTGGGGAAAGACGATACGAGCAGTACTTC
TRBJ1-3,NA,NA,TRBV15,CATSRSRQHSPGNTIYF,TGTGCCACCAGCAGATCCCGACAGCACTCTCCTGGAAACACCATATATTTT
TRBJ1-1,NA,NA,TRBV14,CASSQVAGWAQNTEAFF,TGTGCCAGCAGCCAAGTCGCAGGATGGGCTCAGAACACTGAAGCTTTCTTT